Listed below are T cell receptor beta chains from one sample, sequenced in a study of blood T cell repertoires in COVID-19. The protocol was immunoSEQ multiplex PCR, while the TCRdb copy is restricted to in-frame clones and leaves out a portion. The sample carries 250,000 or so clones, roughly 84% recorded once. What was sequenced was peripheral blood. These receptors all come from a woman aged 40-49 years who had recovered from COVID-19. Each CDR3 is given with its conserved first and last residue. D genes are given only for firm matches. Clone size is stated in some rows and not others, as once, few, many or a class when expanded.

clone_size	d_call	j_call	v_call	cdr3_nt	cdr3_aa
NA	NA	TRBJ1-5	TRBV2	TGTGCCAGCAGTGAACATCCGAGGGATCAGCCCCAGCATTTT	CASSEHPRDQPQHF
NA	TRBD2	TRBJ2-1	TRBV10-3	TGTGCCCTCAGCGAGGGCGGGGGGGCCTACAATGAGCAGTTCTTC	CALSEGGGAYNEQFF
few	NA	TRBJ2-3	TRBV11-2	TGTGCCAGCAGCCAGGGGTGGGGGACCTTAAGCACAGATACGCAGTATTTT	CASSQGWGTLSTDTQYF
NA	TRBD1	TRBJ2-7	TRBV28	TGTGCCAGCAGACCAGGGGGAAGGTCCTACGAGCAGTACTTC	CASRPGGRSYEQYF
NA	NA	TRBJ2-7	TRBV28	TGTGCCAGCAGTTTGGCCAGCTACGAGCAGTACTTC	CASSLASYEQYF
many	TRBD2	TRBJ2-1	TRBV10-3	TGTGCCATCAGTAACCCGGGGGGGGGTAACAATGAGCAGTTCTTC	CAISNPGGGNNEQFF
NA	NA	TRBJ2-1	TRBV28	TGTGCGACCCGCAGCGGGAATGAGCAGTTCTTC	CATRSGNEQFF
NA	NA	TRBJ2-3	TRBV12-3/TRBV12-4	TGTGCCAGCAGCCCGGCGGGCCGGGATACGCAGTATTTT	CASSPAGRDTQYF
NA	NA	TRBJ2-5	TRBV5-4	TGTGCCAGCAGCTTGTATGCAGAAGAGACCCAGTACTTC	CASSLYAEETQYF
once	NA	TRBJ1-6	TRBV18	TGTGCCAGCTCAAACACCTATAATTCACCCCTCCACTTT	CASSNTYNSPLHF
NA	TRBD1	TRBJ1-5	TRBV27	TGTGCCAGCAGAGTTCCGCCACAGGGACAGAGCAATCAGCCCCAGCATTTT	CASRVPPQGQSNQPQHF
NA	NA	TRBJ2-5	TRBV7-6	TGTGCCAGCAGCTTAGCGACTAGACTACAAGAGACCCAGTACTTC	CASSLATRLQETQYF
NA	NA	TRBJ1-2	TRBV5-5	TGTGCCAGCAGCTTGCCCCCGTGGAGGGGTACCGGCTACACCTTC	CASSLPPWRGTGYTF
NA	TRBD2	TRBJ2-7	TRBV11-1	TGTGCCAGCAGCCGGGGGGACGGGGCCTACGAGCAGTACTTC	CASSRGDGAYEQYF
NA	NA	TRBJ1-2	TRBV14	TGTGCCAGCAGCCCAGCTAACTATGGCTACACCTTC	CASSPANYGYTF
once	TRBD2	TRBJ2-2	TRBV6-5	TGTGCCAGCAGTTTCTTAGCGGGGGGGAACACCGGGGAGCTGTTTTTT	CASSFLAGGNTGELFF
few	NA	TRBJ2-1	TRBV7-9	TGTGCCAGCAGCTTGGAGTCTACTCGTAAAAATGAGCAGTTCTTC	CASSLESTRKNEQFF
NA	TRBD1	TRBJ1-4	TRBV18	TGTGCCAGCTCAAACCGGGACAGGACCACAACTAATGAAAAACTGTTTTTT	CASSNRDRTTTNEKLFF
NA	TRBD1	TRBJ1-6	TRBV18	TGTGCCAGCTCACCGGACAGGGGAGGATCACCCCTCCACTTT	CASSPDRGGSPLHF
NA	TRBD1	TRBJ1-2	TRBV19	TGTGCCAGTAGTATACCTCTAGGACAGGATATTGGCTACACCTTC	CASSIPLGQDIGYTF